This T cell receptor beta chain appears in the sequencing data of a study of blood T cell repertoires in COVID-19. Trimming took off 3 bases at V and 5 bases at J, with 8 bases between the two ends. The germline V gene encodes CDR1 LGHDT and CDR2 YNNKEL (reference sequence). This CDR3 is 13 amino acids long. TCRdb's copy holds only in-frame clones and misses some; the assay was immunoSEQ multiplex PCR. The table lists 150,000 or so clones, roughly four fifths of them singletons. The chain has TRBV3-1 (or the pseudogene TRBV3-2) and TRBJ1-5, with D tentatively TRBD1 (6 bases). Sequenced: PBMCs or T cells enriched from blood (not recorded which). The sequence was obtained from a man aged 45-60 years who had recovered from COVID-19. CDR3 nucleotide sequence: TGTGCCAGCAGCCAGGGGGCGGATCAGCCCCAGCATTTT. This translates into CASSQGADQPQHF.